A selection of T cell receptor beta chains follows, all from one sample in a study of T cell repertoires in cytomegalovirus infection. TCRdb redid the calling of the reads with MiXCR, one entry per CDR3 protein. The sample carries about 310,000 distinct CDR3 sequences, roughly 17% recorded once. Sequencing used PBMCs. Source of these receptors: a human donor in good health (CMV status not recorded). Some clones in this sample may be carry-over from other donors' samples. CDR3s include the opening cysteine and the closing phenylalanine or tryptophan. A D gene is named only where the DNA matches it firmly. Only part of the rows carry a size: once, few, many, or a class if the clone is expanded.

>TRBJ1-1|TRBV27|NA|few
CASTLRGGMNTEAFF
TGTGCCAGCACTCTACGGGGGGGAATGAACACTGAAGCTTTCTTT
>TRBJ2-1|TRBV28|TRBD2|few
CASRGSGVAYNEQFF
TGTGCCAGCAGGGGAAGCGGGGTCGCCTACAATGAGCAGTTCTTC
>TRBJ2-3|TRBV4-1|TRBD2|NA
CASSRGRGTTDTQYF
TGCGCCAGCAGCCGAGGGCGGGGGACCACAGATACGCAGTATTTT
>TRBJ2-3|TRBV6-8|NA|NA
CASSYSIGNTQYF
TGTGCCAGCAGTTACTCGATTGGTAATACGCAGTATTTT
>TRBJ2-2|TRBV28|TRBD1|NA
CASSSGQGVDGELFF
TGTGCCAGCAGTTCGGGACAGGGGGTTGACGGGGAGCTGTTTTTT
>TRBJ2-6|TRBV20-1|TRBD2|few
CSASTSGGSSGANVLTF
TGCAGTGCTTCGACTAGCGGGGGGAGCTCTGGGGCCAACGTCCTGACTTTC
>TRBJ1-2|TRBV4-1|NA|NA
CASTSGIYAYVYTF
TGTGCCAGCACCTCAGGGATTTATGCTTATGTCTACACCTTC
>TRBJ2-5|TRBV19|NA|once
CASSIQRLAGQETQYF
TGTGCCAGTAGTATACAAAGACTGGCAGGGCAAGAGACCCAGTACTTC
>TRBJ2-1|TRBV20-1|TRBD1|NA
CSASGQGASYNEQFF
TGCAGTGCTAGCGGACAGGGGGCCTCCTACAATGAGCAGTTCTTC
>TRBJ1-1|TRBV4-1|NA|NA
CASSQNGAGGRRNTEAFF
TGCGCCAGCAGCCAGAATGGCGCTGGTGGACGAAGGAACACTGAAGCTTTCTTT
>TRBJ1-5|TRBV5-8|NA|few
CASSFGRPMPQHF
TGTGCCAGCAGCTTTGGACGACCCATGCCCCAGCATTTT
>TRBJ1-1|TRBV11-2|NA|many
CASSLGADTEAFF
TGTGCCAGCAGCTTAGGTGCGGACACTGAAGCTTTCTTT
>TRBJ1-1|TRBV7-9|NA|few
CASGTDRVHTEAFF
TGTGCCAGCGGCACCGACCGAGTCCACACTGAAGCTTTCTTT
>TRBJ1-2|TRBV9|NA|NA
CASSATGRQDYGYTF
TGTGCCAGCAGCGCCACGGGCAGACAGGACTATGGCTACACCTTC
>TRBJ2-3|TRBV27|NA|NA
CASSPDNYFSGTDTQYF
TGTGCCAGCAGCCCCGATAACTATTTTAGCGGCACAGATACGCAGTATTTT
>TRBJ2-7|TRBV7-2|NA|few
CASSLGDMEIYEQYF
TGTGCCAGCAGCTTAGGGGATATGGAAATCTACGAGCAGTACTTC
>TRBJ1-4|TRBV29-1|TRBD1|NA
CSVVEGAFEKLFF
TGCAGCGTTGTCGAGGGGGCCTTTGAAAAACTGTTTTTT
>TRBJ2-3|TRBV7-8|TRBD2|few
CASSLSRGSTDTQYF
TGTGCCAGCAGCTTATCGCGGGGGAGCACAGATACGCAGTATTTT
>TRBJ2-3|TRBV19|TRBD1|few
CASSIGDRGMGDTQYF
TGTGCCAGTAGTATTGGGGACAGGGGGATGGGAGATACGCAGTATTTT
>TRBJ1-1|TRBV6-5|TRBD1|many
CASSYSMGPGQGAPYTEAFF
TGTGCCAGCAGTTACTCGATGGGGCCGGGACAGGGGGCGCCGTACACTGAAGCTTTCTTT
>TRBJ2-7|TRBV7-2|TRBD2|few
CASSLLLAGGYEQYF
TGTGCCAGCAGCTTATTACTAGCGGGGGGGTACGAGCAGTACTTC
>TRBJ2-7|TRBV7-2|TRBD1|medium-sized
CASSLQTGAVYEQYF
TGTGCCAGCAGCCTCCAAACAGGGGCAGTTTACGAGCAGTACTTC
>TRBJ2-2|TRBV28|TRBD1|few
CADRGETGELFF
TGTGCCGACAGGGGTGAAACCGGGGAGCTGTTTTTT
>TRBJ1-5|TRBV5-6|TRBD1|many
CASSFRDRASNQPQHF
TGTGCCAGCAGCTTCCGGGACAGGGCGAGCAATCAGCCCCAGCATTTT
>TRBJ1-1|TRBV5-4|TRBD1|NA
CASSIGQGSGGTEAFF
TGTGCCAGCAGCATAGGACAGGGCAGTGGTGGGACTGAAGCTTTCTTT
>TRBJ1-5|TRBV28|TRBD1|NA
CASIPGQGLQPQHF
TGTGCCAGCATCCCGGGACAGGGACTTCAGCCCCAGCATTTT
>TRBJ2-5|TRBV7-2|TRBD1|many
CASSPTTDRGRRETQYF
TGTGCCAGCAGCCCGACAACAGACAGGGGCAGACGAGAGACCCAGTACTTC
>TRBJ2-7|TRBV6-6|NA|few
CASSYRGPLMTEQYF
TGTGCCAGCAGTTACAGGGGCCCCCTCATGACGGAGCAGTACTTC
>TRBJ1-6|TRBV7-9|NA|many
CASSLDQATAFTSLHF
TGTGCCAGCAGCTTAGACCAGGCTACCGCTTTTACTTCCCTCCACTTT
>TRBJ2-5|TRBV7-2|NA|many
CASSLLLRGWETQYF
TGTGCCAGCAGCTTACTCCTACGGGGGTGGGAGACCCAGTACTTC
>TRBJ2-7|TRBV7-3|NA|many
CASSFGAAAYGYEQYF
TGTGCCAGCAGCTTCGGTGCAGCGGCGTATGGGTACGAGCAGTACTTC
>TRBJ1-2|TRBV18|NA|NA
CASSQGRESNYGYTF
TGTGCCAGCTCACAAGGCCGGGAGTCTAACTATGGCTACACCTTC
>TRBJ2-6|TRBV6-1|NA|few
CASSQGSAGANVLTF
TGTGCCAGCAGTCAGGGGTCGGCTGGGGCCAACGTCCTGACTTTC
>TRBJ2-5|TRBV11-2|NA|few
CASSLSSARETQYF
TGTGCCAGCAGCTTATCAAGCGCCCGCGAGACCCAGTACTTC
>TRBJ2-4|TRBV12-3/TRBV12-4|TRBD2|few
CASSFLASGGAKNIQYF
TGTGCCAGCAGTTTCCTTGCTAGCGGGGGGGCCAAAAACATTCAGTACTTC
>TRBJ2-3|TRBV19|TRBD1|NA
CASSIRQGSTADTQYF
TGTGCCAGTAGTATCCGACAGGGCTCCACAGCAGATACGCAGTATTTT
>TRBJ1-5|TRBV7-6|NA|many
CASSLALGQPQHF
TGTGCCAGCAGCTTAGCGCTTGGCCAGCCCCAGCATTTT
>TRBJ1-6|TRBV2|TRBD1|few
CASSDGIYPGGPPFHF
TGTGCCAGCAGTGACGGGATCTATCCAGGGGGGCCCCCTTTCCACTTT
>TRBJ2-3|TRBV7-2|TRBD2|NA
CASSSTSSDTQYF
TGTGCCAGCAGCTCGACTAGCTCAGATACGCAGTATTTT
>TRBJ1-4|TRBV7-8|TRBD1|NA
CASSLNDRGANEKLFF
TGTGCCAGCAGCTTAAACGACAGGGGTGCTAATGAAAAACTGTTTTTT
>TRBJ1-2|TRBV7-2|TRBD1|many
CASSSRTGGDGGYTF
TGTGCCAGCAGCTCCCGTACAGGGGGCGATGGAGGCTACACCTTC
>TRBJ2-1|TRBV7-8|NA|many
CASRRTDGSMGRQFF
TGTGCCAGCAGGAGAACTGATGGCAGTATGGGACGGCAGTTCTTC
>TRBJ2-7|TRBV7-2|TRBD1|many
CASSPRVGQIEQYF
TGTGCCAGCAGCCCCCGGGTGGGACAGATCGAGCAGTACTTC
>TRBJ2-7|TRBV4-2|NA|many
CASSQGGGGPLYEQYF
TGTGCCAGCAGCCAAGGAGGTGGGGGACCACTCTACGAGCAGTACTTC
>TRBJ2-1|TRBV19|TRBD2|NA
CASSIDGGGNEQFF
TGTGCCAGTAGTATAGATGGCGGGGGGAATGAGCAGTTCTTC
>TRBJ1-4|TRBV20-1|NA|few
CSAHTGTLTEKLFF
TGCAGTGCTCATACAGGGACCCTAACTGAAAAACTGTTTTTT
>TRBJ2-3|TRBV11-3|NA|many
CASSLRPSSDTQYF
TGTGCCAGCAGCCTAAGACCAAGTTCAGATACGCAGTATTTT
>TRBJ1-2|TRBV7-9|NA|NA
CASSSQGRWGYTF
TGTGCCAGCAGCTCACAGGGAAGATGGGGCTACACCTTC
>TRBJ2-4|TRBV12-3/TRBV12-4|NA|NA
CASSLRASNIQYF
TGTGCCAGCAGTCTCCGGGCCTCAAACATTCAGTACTTC
>TRBJ2-3|TRBV20-1|NA|NA
CSAVGGDTQYF
TGCAGTGCTGTTGGGGGAGATACGCAGTATTTT